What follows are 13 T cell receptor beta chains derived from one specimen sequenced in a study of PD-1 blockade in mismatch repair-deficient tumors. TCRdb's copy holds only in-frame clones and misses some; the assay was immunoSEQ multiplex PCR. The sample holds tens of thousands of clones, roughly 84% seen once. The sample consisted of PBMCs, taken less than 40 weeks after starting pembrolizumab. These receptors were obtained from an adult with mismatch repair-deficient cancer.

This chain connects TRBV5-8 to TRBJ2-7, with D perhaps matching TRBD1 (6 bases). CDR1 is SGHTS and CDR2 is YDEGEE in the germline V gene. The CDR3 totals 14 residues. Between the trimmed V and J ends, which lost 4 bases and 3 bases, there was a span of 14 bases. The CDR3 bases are TGTGCCAGCAGCCCGATCCGGGACATCTACGAGCAGTACTTC. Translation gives CASSPIRDIYEQYF.

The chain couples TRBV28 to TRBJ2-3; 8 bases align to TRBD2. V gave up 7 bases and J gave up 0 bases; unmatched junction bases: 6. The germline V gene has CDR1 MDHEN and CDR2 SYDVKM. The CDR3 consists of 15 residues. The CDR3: CASNPGGISTDTQYF. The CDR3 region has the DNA TGTGCCAGCAACCCGGGAGGGATTAGCACAGATACGCAGTATTTT.

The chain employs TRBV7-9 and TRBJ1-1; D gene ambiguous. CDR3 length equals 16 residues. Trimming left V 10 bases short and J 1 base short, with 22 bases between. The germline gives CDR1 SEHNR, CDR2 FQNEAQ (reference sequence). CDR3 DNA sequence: TGTGCCACTCCAAAAGAGGGTGGGAAAAGGAACACTGAAGCTTTCTTT. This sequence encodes CATPKEGGKRNTEAFF.

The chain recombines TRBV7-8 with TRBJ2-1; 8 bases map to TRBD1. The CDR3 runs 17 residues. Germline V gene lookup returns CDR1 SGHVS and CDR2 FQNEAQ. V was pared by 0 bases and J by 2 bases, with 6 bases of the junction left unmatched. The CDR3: CASSLADRGVAYNEQFF. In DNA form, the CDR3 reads TGTGCCAGCAGCTTAGCCGACAGGGGCGTTGCCTACAATGAGCAGTTCTTC.

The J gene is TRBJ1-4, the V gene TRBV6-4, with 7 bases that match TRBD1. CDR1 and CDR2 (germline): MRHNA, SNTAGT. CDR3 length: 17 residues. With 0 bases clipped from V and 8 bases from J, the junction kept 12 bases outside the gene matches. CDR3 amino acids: CASSDSPPHRGEEKLFF. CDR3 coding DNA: TGTGCCAGCAGTGACTCTCCCCCTCACAGGGGCGAAGAAAAACTGTTTTTT.

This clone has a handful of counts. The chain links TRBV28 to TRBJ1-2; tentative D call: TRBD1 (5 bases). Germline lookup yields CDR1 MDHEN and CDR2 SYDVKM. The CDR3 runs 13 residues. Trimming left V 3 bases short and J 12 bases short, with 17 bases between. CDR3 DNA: TGTGCCAGCAGTTTTTTTGGCGGGGGGTTGGACACCTTC. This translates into CASSFFGGGLDTF.

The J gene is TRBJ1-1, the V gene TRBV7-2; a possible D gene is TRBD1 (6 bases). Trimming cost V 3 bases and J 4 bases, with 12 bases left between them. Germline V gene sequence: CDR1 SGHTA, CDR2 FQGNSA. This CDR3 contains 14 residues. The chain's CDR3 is CASSFQGKVTEAFF. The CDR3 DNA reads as TGTGCCAGCAGCTTTCAGGGGAAGGTCACTGAAGCTTTCTTT.

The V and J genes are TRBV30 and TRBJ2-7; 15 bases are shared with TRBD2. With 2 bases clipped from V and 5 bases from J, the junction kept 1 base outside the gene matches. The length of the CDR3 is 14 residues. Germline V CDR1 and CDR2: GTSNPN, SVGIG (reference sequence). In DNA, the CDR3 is TGTGCCTGGAGTAGGACTAGCGGGAGGGACGAGCAGTACTTC. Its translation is CAWSRTSGRDEQYF.

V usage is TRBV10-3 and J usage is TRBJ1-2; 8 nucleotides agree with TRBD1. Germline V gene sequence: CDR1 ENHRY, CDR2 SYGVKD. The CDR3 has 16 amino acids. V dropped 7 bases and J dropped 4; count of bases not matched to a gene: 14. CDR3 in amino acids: CAIMLTGAPSGYGYTF. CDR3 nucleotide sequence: TGTGCCATCATGTTGACAGGGGCGCCAAGCGGCTATGGCTACACCTTC.

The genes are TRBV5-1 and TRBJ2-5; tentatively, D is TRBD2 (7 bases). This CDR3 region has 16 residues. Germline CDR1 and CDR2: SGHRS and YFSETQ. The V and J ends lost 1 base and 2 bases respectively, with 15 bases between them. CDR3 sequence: CASSLLQGGGQETQYF. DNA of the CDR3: TGCGCCAGCAGCTTGTTGCAGGGAGGGGGGCAAGAGACCCAGTACTTC.

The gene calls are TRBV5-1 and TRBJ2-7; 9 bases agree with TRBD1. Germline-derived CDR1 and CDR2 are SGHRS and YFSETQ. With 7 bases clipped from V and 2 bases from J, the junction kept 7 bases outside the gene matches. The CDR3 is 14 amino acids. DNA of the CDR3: TGCGCCAGCGGAAGGACAGGGGATACCTACGAGCAGTACTTC. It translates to CASGRTGDTYEQYF.

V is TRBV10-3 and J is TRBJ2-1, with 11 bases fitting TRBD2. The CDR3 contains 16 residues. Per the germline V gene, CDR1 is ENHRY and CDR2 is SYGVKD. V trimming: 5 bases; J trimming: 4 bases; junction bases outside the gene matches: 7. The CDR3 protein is CAISPGTSGLYNEQFF. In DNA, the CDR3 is TGTGCCATCAGTCCCGGGACTAGCGGATTATACAATGAGCAGTTCTTC.

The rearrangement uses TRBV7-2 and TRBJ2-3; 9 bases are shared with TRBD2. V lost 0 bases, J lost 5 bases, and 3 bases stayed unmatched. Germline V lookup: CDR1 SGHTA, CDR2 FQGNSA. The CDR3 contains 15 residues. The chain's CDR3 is CASSLAAGGQDTQYF. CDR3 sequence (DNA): TGTGCCAGCAGCTTAGCAGCGGGAGGCCAAGATACGCAGTATTTT.